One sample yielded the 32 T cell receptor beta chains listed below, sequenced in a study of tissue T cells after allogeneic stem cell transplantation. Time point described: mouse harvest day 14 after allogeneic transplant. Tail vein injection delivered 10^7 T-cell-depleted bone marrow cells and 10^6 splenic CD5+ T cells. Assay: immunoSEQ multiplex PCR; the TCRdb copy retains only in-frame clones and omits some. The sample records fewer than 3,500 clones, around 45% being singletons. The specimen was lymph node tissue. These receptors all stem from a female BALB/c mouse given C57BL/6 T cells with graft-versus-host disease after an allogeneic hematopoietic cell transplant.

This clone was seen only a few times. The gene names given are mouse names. The CDR3 loop reads CASSLGLGVQNTLYF. Incomplete CDR3 DNA: TGTGCCAGCTCTCTCGGACTGGGGGTTCAAAACACCTTGTAC. The chain has TRBV12-1 and TRBJ2-4, with 10 bases aligning to TRBD2. The read is 1 residue too short to cover the CDR3 end, so that end is filled in from the germline J gene. The junction had 1 base not matched to a gene; V was cut back by 0 bases and J by 2 bases. CDR1 SGHSN and CDR2 HYEKVE come from the germline V gene. The CDR3 runs 15 residues.

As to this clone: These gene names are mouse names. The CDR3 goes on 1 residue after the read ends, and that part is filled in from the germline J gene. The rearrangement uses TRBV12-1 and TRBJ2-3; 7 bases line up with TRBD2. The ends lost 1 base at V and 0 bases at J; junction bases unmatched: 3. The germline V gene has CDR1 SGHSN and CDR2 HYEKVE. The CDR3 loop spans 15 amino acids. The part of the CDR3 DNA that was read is TGTGCCAGCTCTCTTCTGGGGGTCAGTGCAGAAACGCTGTAT. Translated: CASSLLGVSAETLY. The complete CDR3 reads CASSLLGVSAETLYF. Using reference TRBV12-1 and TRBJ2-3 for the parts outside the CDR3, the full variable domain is DSGVVQSPRHIIKEKGGRSVLTCIPISGHSNVVWYQQTLGKELKFLIQHYEKVERDKGFLPSRFSVQQFDDYHSEMNMSALELEDSAMYFCASSLLGVSAETLYFGSGTRLTVL.

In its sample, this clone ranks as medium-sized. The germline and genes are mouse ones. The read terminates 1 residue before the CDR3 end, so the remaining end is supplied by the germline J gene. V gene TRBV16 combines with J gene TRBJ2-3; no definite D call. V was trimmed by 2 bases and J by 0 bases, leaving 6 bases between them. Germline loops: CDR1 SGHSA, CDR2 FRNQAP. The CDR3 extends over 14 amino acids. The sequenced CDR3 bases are TGTGCAAGCAGCTTAACATCTAGTGCAGAAACGCTGTAT. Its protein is CASSLTSSAETLY. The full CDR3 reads CASSLTSSAETLYF.

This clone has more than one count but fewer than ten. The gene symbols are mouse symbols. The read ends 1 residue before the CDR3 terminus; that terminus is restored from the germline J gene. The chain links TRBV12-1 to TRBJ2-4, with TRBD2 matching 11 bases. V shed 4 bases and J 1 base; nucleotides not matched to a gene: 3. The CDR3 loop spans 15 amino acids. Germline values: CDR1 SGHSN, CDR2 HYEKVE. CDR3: CASSGLGGGQNTLYF. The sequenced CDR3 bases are TGTGCCAGCTCCGGACTGGGGGGCGGTCAAAACACCTTGTAC.

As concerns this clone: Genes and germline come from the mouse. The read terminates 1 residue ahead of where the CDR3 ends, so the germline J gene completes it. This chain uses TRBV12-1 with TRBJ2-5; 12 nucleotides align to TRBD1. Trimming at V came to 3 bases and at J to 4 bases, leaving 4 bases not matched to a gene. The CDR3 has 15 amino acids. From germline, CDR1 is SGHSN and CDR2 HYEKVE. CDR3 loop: CASSIGTGGEDTQYF. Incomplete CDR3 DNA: TGTGCCAGCTCTATCGGGACAGGGGGCGAAGACACCCAGTAC.

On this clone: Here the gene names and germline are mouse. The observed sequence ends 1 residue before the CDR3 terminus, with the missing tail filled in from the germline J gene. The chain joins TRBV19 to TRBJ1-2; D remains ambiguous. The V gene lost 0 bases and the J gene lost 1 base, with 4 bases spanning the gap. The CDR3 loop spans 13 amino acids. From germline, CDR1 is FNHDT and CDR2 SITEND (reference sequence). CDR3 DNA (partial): TGTGCCAGCAGTATAGGCAGAAACTCCGACTACACC. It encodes CASSIGRNSDYT. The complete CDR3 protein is CASSIGRNSDYTF.

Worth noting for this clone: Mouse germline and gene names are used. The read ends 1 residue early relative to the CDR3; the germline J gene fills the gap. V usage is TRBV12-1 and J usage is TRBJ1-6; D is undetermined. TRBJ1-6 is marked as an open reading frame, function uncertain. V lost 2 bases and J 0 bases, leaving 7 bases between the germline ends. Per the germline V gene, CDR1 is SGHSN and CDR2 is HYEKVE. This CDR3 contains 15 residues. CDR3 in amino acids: CASSRHLSYNSPLYF. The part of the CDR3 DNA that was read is TGTGCCAGCTCTCGACACCTTTCCTATAATTCGCCCCTCTAC.

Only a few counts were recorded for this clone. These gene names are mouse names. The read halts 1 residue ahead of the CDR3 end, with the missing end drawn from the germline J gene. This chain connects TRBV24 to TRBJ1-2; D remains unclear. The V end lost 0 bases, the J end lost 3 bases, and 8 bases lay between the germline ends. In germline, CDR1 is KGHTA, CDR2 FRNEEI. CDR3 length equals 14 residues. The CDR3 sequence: CASSLYRVDSDYTF. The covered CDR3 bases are TGTGCCAGCAGTCTGTATCGGGTGGACTCCGACTACACC.

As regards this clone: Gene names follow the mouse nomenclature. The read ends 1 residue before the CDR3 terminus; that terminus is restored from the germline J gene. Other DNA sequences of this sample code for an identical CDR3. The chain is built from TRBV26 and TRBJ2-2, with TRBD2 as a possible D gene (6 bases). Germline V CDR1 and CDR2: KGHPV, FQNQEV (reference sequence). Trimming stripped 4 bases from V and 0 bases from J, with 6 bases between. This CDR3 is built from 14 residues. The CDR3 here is CASSRTANTGQLYF. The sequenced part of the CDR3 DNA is TGTGCCAGCAGTCGGACTGCAAACACCGGGCAGCTCTAC.

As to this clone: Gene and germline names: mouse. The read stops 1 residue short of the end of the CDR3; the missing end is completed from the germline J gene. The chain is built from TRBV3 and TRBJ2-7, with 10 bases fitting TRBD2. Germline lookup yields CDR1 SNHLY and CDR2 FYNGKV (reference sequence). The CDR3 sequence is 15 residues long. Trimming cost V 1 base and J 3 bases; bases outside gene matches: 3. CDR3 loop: CASSLVLGGIYEQYF. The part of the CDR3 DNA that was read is TGTGCCAGCAGCTTAGTACTGGGGGGGATCTATGAACAGTAC.

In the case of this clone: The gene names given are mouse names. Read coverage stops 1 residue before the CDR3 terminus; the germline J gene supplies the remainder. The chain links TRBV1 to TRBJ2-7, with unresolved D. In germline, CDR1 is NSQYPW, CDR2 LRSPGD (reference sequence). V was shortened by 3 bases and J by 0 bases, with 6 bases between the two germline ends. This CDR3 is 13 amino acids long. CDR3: CTCSAQHSYEQYF. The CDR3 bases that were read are TGCACCTGCAGTGCCCAGCACTCCTATGAACAGTAC.

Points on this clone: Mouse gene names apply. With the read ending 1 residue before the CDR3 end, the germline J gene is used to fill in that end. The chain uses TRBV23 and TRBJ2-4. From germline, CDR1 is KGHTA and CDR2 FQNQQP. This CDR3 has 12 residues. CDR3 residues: CSSSHDGNTLYF. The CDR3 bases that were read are TGCTCCAGCAGTCATGACGGTAACACCTTGTAC.

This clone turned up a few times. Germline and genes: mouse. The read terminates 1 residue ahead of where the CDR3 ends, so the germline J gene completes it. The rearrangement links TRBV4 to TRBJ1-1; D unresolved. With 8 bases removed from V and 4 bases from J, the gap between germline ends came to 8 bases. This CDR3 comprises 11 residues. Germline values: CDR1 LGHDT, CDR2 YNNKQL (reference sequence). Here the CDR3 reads CASREFTEVFF. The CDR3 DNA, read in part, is TGTGCCAGCCGGGAGTTCACAGAAGTCTTC.

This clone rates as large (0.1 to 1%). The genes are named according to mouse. The CDR3 sequence: CASSLGQNTEVFF. Partial CDR3 DNA: TGTGCCAGCAGTCTGGGACAAAACACAGAAGTCTTC. The rearrangement links TRBV26 to TRBJ1-1, with D tentatively TRBD1 (5 bases). The read terminates 1 residue ahead of where the CDR3 ends, so the germline J gene completes it. V was clipped by 2 bases and J by 1 base, with 5 bases between them. The CDR3 consists of 13 residues. Germline V lookup: CDR1 KGHPV, CDR2 FQNQEV (reference sequence).

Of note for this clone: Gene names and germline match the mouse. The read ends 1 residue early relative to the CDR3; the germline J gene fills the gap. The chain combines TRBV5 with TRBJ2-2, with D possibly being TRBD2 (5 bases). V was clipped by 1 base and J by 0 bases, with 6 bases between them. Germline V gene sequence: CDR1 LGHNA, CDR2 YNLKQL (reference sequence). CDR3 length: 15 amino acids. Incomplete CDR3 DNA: TGTGCCAGCAGCCAAGTGGGGTCAAACACCGGGCAGCTCTAC. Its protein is CASSQVGSNTGQLY. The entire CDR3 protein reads CASSQVGSNTGQLYF.

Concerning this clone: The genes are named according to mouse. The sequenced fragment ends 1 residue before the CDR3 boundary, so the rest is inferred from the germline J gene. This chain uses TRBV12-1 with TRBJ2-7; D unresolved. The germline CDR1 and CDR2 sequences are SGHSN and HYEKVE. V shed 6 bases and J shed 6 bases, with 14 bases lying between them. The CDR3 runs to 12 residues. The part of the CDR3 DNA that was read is TGTGCCAGCAGCTTAGCCAGGACTGAACAGTAC. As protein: CASSLARTEQY. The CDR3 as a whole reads CASSLARTEQYF.

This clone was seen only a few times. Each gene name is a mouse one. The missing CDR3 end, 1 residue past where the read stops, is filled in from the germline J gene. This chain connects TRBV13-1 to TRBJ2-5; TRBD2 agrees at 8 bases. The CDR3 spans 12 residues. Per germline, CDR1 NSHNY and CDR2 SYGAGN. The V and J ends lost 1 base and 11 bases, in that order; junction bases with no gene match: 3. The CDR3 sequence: CASSDHWGLQYF. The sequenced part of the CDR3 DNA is TGTGCCAGCAGTGATCACTGGGGGCTCCAGTAC.

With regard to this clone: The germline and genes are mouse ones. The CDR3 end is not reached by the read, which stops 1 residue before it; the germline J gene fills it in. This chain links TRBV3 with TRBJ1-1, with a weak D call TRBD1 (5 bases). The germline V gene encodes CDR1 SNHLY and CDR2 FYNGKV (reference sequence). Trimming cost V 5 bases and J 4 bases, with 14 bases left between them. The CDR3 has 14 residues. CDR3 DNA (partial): TGTGCCAGCAGCCTAAGCTGGACAACCACAGAAGTCTTC. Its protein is CASSLSWTTTEVF. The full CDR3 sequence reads CASSLSWTTTEVFF.

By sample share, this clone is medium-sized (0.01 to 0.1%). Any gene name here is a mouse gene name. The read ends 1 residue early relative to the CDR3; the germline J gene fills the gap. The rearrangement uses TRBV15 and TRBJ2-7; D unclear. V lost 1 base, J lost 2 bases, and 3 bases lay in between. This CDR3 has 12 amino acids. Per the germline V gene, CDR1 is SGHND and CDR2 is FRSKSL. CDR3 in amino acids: CASSLGTYEQYF. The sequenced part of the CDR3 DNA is TGTGCCAGCAGTTTAGGAACCTATGAACAGTAC.

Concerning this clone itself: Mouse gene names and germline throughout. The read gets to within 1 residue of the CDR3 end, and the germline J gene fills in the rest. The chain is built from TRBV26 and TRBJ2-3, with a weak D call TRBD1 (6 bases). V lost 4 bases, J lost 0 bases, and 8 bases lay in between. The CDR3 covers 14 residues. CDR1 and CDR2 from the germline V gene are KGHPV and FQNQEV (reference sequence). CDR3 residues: CASSPQGSAETLYF. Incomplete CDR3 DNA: TGTGCCAGCAGTCCACAGGGTAGTGCAGAAACGCTGTAT.

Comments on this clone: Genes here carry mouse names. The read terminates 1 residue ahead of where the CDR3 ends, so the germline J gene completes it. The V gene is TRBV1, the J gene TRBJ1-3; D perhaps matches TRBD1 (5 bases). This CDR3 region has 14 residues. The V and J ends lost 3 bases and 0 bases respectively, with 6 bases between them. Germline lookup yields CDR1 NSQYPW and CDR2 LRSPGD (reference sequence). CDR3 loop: CTCSAQGSGNTLYF. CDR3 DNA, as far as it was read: TGCACCTGCAGTGCGCAGGGTTCTGGAAATACGCTCTAT. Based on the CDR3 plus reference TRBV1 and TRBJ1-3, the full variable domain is VTLLEQNPRWRLVPRGQAVNLRCILKNSQYPWMSWYQQDLQKQLQWLFTLRSPGDKEVKSLPGADYLATRVTDTELRLQVANMSQGRTLYCTCSAQGSGNTLYFGEGSRLIVV.

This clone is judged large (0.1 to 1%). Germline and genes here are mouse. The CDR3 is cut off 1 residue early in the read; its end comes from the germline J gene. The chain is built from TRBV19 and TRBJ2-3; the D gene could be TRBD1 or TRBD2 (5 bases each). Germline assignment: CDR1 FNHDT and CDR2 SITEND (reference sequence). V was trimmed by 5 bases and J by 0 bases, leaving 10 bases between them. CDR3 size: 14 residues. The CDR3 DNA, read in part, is TGTGCCAGCAGCCCCGGGGGTAGTGCAGAAACGCTGTAT. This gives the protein CASSPGGSAETLY. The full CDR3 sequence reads CASSPGGSAETLYF.

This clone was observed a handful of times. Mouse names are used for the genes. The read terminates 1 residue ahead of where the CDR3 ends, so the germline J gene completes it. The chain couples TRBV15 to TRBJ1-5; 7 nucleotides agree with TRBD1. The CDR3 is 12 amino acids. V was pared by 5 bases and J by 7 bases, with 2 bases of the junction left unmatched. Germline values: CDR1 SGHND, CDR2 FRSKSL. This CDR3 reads CASSQGQQAPLF. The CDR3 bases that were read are TGTGCCAGCAGTCAGGGACAGCAGGCTCCGCTT.

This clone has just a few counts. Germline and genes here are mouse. The part of the CDR3 DNA that was read is TGTGCCAGCAGTGATAGACAGATCTATGAACAGTAC. It encodes CASSDRQIYEQY. The entire CDR3 is CASSDRQIYEQYF. The chain employs TRBV13-3 and TRBJ2-7; possibly TRBD1 for D (5 bases). The CDR3 extends 1 residue past the end of the read, so its final part is completed from the germline J gene. Germline V gives CDR1 NNHDY, CDR2 SYVADS. The ends were cut back, 1 base at V and 3 bases at J, with 8 bases in the middle. This CDR3 spans 13 amino acids.

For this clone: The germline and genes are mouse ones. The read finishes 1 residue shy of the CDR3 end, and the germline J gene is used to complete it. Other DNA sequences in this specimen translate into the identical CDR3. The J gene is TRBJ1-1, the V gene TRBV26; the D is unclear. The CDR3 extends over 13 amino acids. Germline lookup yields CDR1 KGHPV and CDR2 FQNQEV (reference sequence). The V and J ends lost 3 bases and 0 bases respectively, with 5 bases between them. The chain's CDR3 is CASSLSANTEVFF. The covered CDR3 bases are TGTGCCAGCAGTCTCAGTGCAAACACAGAAGTCTTC.

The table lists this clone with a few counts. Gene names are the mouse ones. CDR3 bases read: TGTGCCAGCAGTGATCAGGGAGGGGCAAACACAGAAGTCTTC. Protein sequence: CASSDQGGANTEVF. The CDR3 as a whole reads CASSDQGGANTEVFF. The J gene is TRBJ1-1, the V gene TRBV13-3; D might be TRBD1 (5 bases). The CDR3 is cut off 1 residue early in the read; its end comes from the germline J gene. The germline V and J ends were trimmed by 1 base and 0 bases, with 10 bases remaining between them. Germline CDR1 reads NNHDY; CDR2 reads SYVADS. The length of the CDR3 is 15 residues.

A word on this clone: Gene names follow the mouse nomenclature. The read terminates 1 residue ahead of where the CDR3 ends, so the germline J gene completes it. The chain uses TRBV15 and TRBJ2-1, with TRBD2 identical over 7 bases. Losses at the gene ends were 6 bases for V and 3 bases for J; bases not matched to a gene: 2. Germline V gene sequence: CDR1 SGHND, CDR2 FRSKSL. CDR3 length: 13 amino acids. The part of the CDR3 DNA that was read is TGTGCCAGCAGCTTGGGGGGCTATGCTGAGCAGTTC. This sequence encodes CASSLGGYAEQF. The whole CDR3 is CASSLGGYAEQFF. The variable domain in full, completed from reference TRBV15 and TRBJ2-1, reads DAGVTQTPRHEVAEKGQTIILKCEPVSGHNDLFWYRQTKIQGLELLSYFRSKSLMEDGGAFKDRFKAEMLNSSFSTLKIQPTEPKDSAVYLCASSLGGYAEQFFGPGTRLTVL.

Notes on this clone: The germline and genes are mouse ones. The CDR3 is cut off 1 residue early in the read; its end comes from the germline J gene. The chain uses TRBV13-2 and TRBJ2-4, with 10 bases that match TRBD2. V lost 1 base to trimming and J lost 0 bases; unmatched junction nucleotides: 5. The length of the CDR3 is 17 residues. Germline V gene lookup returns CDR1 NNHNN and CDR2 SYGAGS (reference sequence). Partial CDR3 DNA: TGTGCCAGCGGTGATCACTGGGGGGGGCCTAGTCAAAACACCTTGTAC. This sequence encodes CASGDHWGGPSQNTLY. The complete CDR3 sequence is CASGDHWGGPSQNTLYF.

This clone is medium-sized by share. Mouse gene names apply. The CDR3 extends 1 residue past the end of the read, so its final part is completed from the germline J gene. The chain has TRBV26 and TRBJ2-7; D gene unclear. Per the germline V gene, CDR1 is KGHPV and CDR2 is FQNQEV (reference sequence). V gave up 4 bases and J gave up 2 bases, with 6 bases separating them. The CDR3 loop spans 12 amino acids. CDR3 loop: CASSPRTYEQYF. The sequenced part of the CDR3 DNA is TGTGCCAGCAGTCCCCGCACCTATGAACAGTAC.

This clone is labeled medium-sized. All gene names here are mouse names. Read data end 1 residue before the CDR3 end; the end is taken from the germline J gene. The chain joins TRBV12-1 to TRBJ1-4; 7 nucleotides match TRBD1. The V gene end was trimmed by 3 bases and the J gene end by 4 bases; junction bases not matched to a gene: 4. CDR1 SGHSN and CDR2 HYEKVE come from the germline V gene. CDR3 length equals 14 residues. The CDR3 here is CASSYRGGNERLFF. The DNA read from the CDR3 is TGTGCCAGCTCTTACAGGGGAGGCAACGAAAGATTATTT.

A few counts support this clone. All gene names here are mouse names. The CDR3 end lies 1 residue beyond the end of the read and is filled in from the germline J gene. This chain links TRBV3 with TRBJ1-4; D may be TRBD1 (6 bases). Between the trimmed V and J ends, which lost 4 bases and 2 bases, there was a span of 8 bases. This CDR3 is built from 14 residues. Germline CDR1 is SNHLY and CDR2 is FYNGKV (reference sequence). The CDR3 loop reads CASSSTGSNERLFF. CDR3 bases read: TGTGCCAGCAGCTCGACAGGATCCAACGAAAGATTATTT.

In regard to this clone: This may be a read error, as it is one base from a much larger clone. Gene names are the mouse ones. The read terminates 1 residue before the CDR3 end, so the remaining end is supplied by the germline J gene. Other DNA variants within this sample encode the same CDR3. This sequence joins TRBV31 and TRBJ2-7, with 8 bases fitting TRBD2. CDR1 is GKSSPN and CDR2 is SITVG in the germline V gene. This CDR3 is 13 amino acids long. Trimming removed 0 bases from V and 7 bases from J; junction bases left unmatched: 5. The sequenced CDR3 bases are TGTGCCTGGAGTCTGGGGGGGGCGGGGGAACAGTAC. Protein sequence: CAWSLGGAGEQY. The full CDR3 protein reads CAWSLGGAGEQYF.